The sequence of this T cell receptor beta chain was determined in a study of CXCR3-negative and CXCR3-positive naive CD8 T cells. Germline V gene sequence: CDR1 LNHNV, CDR2 YYDKDF (reference sequence). The CDR3 sequence is 14 residues long. Broader study findings: The study found more hydrophobic TRB CDR3s in CXCR3-positive naive cells than in CXCR3-negative naive cells.

As regards this clonotype: Its antigen is as yet unknown.

Carrying UMI labels, the TRB cDNA libraries were prepared through 5' RACE. TCRdb reanalyzed the 5' RACE reads and collapses them to one entry per CDR3 protein, without DNA. The sample holds about 6,700 distinct CDR3 sequences. The sorter processed each CD8+ T cell subset in triplicate at hundreds of thousands of cells apiece. The specimen sequenced was naive CXCR3- CD8+ T cells from blood. The subset denotes: CD45RO-CCR7+CD27+CD95- naive CD8+ T cells lacking CXCR3 (TNR3-). This chain links TRBV15 with TRBJ2-7; TCRdb reports TRBD2, a call that lacks DNA to check it against. This clonotype was obtained from a human donor in good health. Some clones in this sample may be carry-over from other donors' samples. The CDR3 region is CATSGGSGSYEQYF.